What follows are 23 T cell receptor beta chains derived from one specimen sequenced in a study of OX40 agonist ivuxolimab in advanced cancers. Generated by immunoSEQ multiplex PCR, the TCRdb table keeps only in-frame clones and is missing some. The table has some 74,000 clones, approximately 85% seen once. This sample comprised CD4+ or CD8+ T cells sorted from blood, obtained in a trial of the OX40 agonist ivuxolimab. The source is an adult with an advanced solid tumor such as melanoma, head and neck, liver or kidney cancer.

The chain combines TRBV18 with TRBJ2-2; D possibly corresponds to TRBD2 (6 bases). The CDR3 has 14 amino acids. Germline CDR1 reads KGHSH; CDR2 reads LQKENI. Trimming removed 1 base from V and 5 bases from J, with 8 bases in between. In DNA, the CDR3 is TGTGCCAGCTCACCACAAGGAGGGACCGGGGAGCTGTTTTTT. This encodes CASSPQGGTGELFF.

This rearrangement joins TRBV19 to TRBJ2-3; maybe TRBD2 (5 bases). There are 18 residues in the CDR3. The V gene lost 3 bases and the J gene lost 7 bases, with 26 bases spanning the gap. Germline CDR1 is LNHDA and CDR2 is SQIVND (reference sequence). CDR3: CASSISSSSAGFYNTQYF. Written as DNA, the CDR3 is TGTGCCAGTAGTATCTCAAGCAGTAGCGCCGGTTTTTATAATACGCAGTATTTT.

V gene TRBV7-6 combines with J gene TRBJ2-2, with D perhaps matching TRBD1 (6 bases). The CDR3 consists of 16 residues. V shed 2 bases and J shed 0 bases, with 10 bases lying between them. Germline V gene sequence: CDR1 SGHVS, CDR2 FNYEAQ. DNA for the CDR3: TGTGCCAGCAGCTTAAACAGGGCGCCGAACACCGGGGAGCTGTTTTTT. Amino acids: CASSLNRAPNTGELFF.

The chain is built from TRBV19 and TRBJ1-5, with TRBD1 matching over 10 bases. The CDR3 is 15 residues long. The J segment lost 0 bases and the V segment lost 6 bases, leaving 2 bases of the junction unmatched. Per the germline V gene, CDR1 is LNHDA and CDR2 is SQIVND (reference sequence). CDR3 loop: CASRTGGYSNQPQHF. CDR3 bases: TGTGCCAGTAGGACAGGGGGCTATAGCAATCAGCCCCAGCATTTT.

The V call is TRBV7-6, the J call TRBJ1-1; D might be TRBD1 (5 bases). Trimming stripped 1 base from V and 7 bases from J, with 7 bases between. This CDR3 is 12 amino acids long. The germline CDR1 and CDR2 sequences are SGHVS and FNYEAQ. CDR3 in DNA: TGTGCCAGCAGCTTAGGGGGGGGTGAAGCTTTCTTT. This translates into CASSLGGGEAFF. Full variable domain (remainder filled in from reference TRBV7-6 and TRBJ1-1): GAGVSQSPRYKVTKRGQDVALRCDPISGHVSLYWYRQALGQGPEFLTYFNYEAQQDKSGLPNDRFSAERPEGSISTLTIQRTEQRDSAMYRCASSLGGGEAFFGQGTRLTVV.

In this sample, this clone turned up a few times. V usage is TRBV7-2 and J usage is TRBJ2-3; D call uncertain. The V end lost 2 bases, the J end lost 5 bases, and 11 bases lay between the germline ends. Germline loops: CDR1 SGHTA, CDR2 FQGNSA. The CDR3 runs 14 residues. Here the CDR3 reads CASSLTYGRDTQYF. The CDR3 nucleotides are TGTGCCAGCAGCTTAACTTACGGAAGAGATACGCAGTATTTT.

This chain joins TRBV7-2 and TRBJ2-1, with a possible D match to TRBD1 (5 bases). Trimming removed 5 bases from V and 0 bases from J, with 11 bases in between. Germline V gene data show CDR1 as SGHTA and CDR2 as FQGNSA. The CDR3 extends over 15 amino acids. CDR3 coding DNA: TGTGCCAGCAGCACCCGACAGAGCTCCTACAATGAGCAGTTCTTC. This codes for CASSTRQSSYNEQFF. Using reference TRBV7-2 and TRBJ2-1 for the parts outside the CDR3, the full variable domain is GAGVSQSPSNKVTEKGKDVELRCDPISGHTALYWYRQSLGQGLEFLIYFQGNSAPDKSGLPSDRFSAERTGGSVSTLTIQRTQQEDSAVYLCASSTRQSSYNEQFFGPGTRLTVL.

The chain links TRBV28 to TRBJ2-1; 7 bases fit TRBD2. From germline, CDR1 is MDHEN and CDR2 SYDVKM. The J segment lost 4 bases and the V segment lost 1 base, leaving 4 bases of the junction unmatched. This CDR3 has 15 amino acids. The CDR3, as DNA: TGTGCCAGCAGTTTATCCCTAGCGGTATACAATGAGCAGTTCTTC. Translated, it gives CASSLSLAVYNEQFF.

As concerns this clone: The same CDR3 also results from other DNA sequences found in this sample. This chain uses TRBV27 with TRBJ2-4; 8 positions match TRBD1. Losses at the gene ends were 9 bases for V and 0 bases for J; bases not matched to a gene: 7. From germline, CDR1 is MNHEY and CDR2 SMNVEV (reference sequence). This CDR3 region has 15 residues. CDR3 DNA sequence: TGTGCCAGTTCTCCAGGGGGCTTAGCCAAAAACATTCAGTACTTC. Translated, it gives CASSPGGLAKNIQYF.

The CDR3: CASSAQLAGGADTQYF. CDR3 DNA: TGTGCCAGTAGTGCTCAACTAGCGGGAGGGGCAGATACGCAGTATTTT. V and J are TRBV19 and TRBJ2-3; 13 nucleotides line up with TRBD2. This CDR3 comprises 16 residues. The ends lost 5 bases at V and 4 bases at J; junction bases unmatched: 6. The germline V gene has CDR1 LNHDA and CDR2 SQIVND (reference sequence).

The V and J genes are TRBV7-9 and TRBJ2-3; maybe TRBD2 (6 bases). Between the trimmed V and J ends, which lost 3 bases and 1 base, there was a span of 17 bases. Germline V CDR1 and CDR2: SEHNR, FQNEAQ (reference sequence). The CDR3 extends over 17 amino acids. The DNA for the CDR3 is TGTGCCAGCAGCTTGGGGGGTCCGCAGGTTCGCACAGATACGCAGTATTTT. Translated: CASSLGGPQVRTDTQYF.

This sequence joins TRBV4-2 and TRBJ2-5, with D unresolved. The J call may not be correct, given that the DNA end is closer to TRBJ2-7. This CDR3 comprises 16 residues. CDR1 and CDR2 from the germline V gene are LGHNA and YNFKEQ. The CDR3 sequence is CASSQDLDPLFYEQYF. The CDR3 coding sequence is TGTGCCAGCAGCCAAGATCTTGACCCGCTCTTCTACGAGCAGTACTTC.

CDR3 nucleotide sequence: TGCGCCAGCAGCATATCCGGGGGTGCAGAAGCTTTCTTT. Protein sequence: CASSISGGAEAFF. The chain links TRBV5-1 to TRBJ1-1; TRBD1 might be the D (5 bases). CDR3 length: 13 residues. Trimming left V 4 bases short and J 8 bases short, with 15 bases between. The germline gives CDR1 SGHRS, CDR2 YFSETQ.

The chain combines TRBV4-2 with TRBJ2-7, with 11 bases identical to TRBD2. The germline V gene has CDR1 LGHNA and CDR2 YNFKEQ. The CDR3 contains 15 residues. The V segment lost 0 bases and the J segment 4 bases; nucleotides outside the gene matches: 2. CDR3 region: CASSQEASGRYEQYF. CDR3 DNA sequence: TGTGCCAGCAGCCAAGAGGCTAGCGGGAGGTACGAGCAGTACTTC.

This rearrangement joins TRBV5-4 to TRBJ2-1, with D possibly being TRBD2 (6 bases). The CDR3 extends over 14 amino acids. V was clipped by 4 bases and J by 4 bases, with 12 bases between them. Per germline, CDR1 SGHNT and CDR2 YYREEE (reference sequence). The CDR3 loop is CASSRGTQYNEQFF. The CDR3 region has the DNA TGTGCCAGCAGCCGCGGGACCCAGTACAATGAGCAGTTCTTC. Based on the CDR3 plus reference TRBV5-4 and TRBJ2-1, the full variable domain is ETGVTQSPTHLIKTRGQQVTLRCSSQSGHNTVSWYQQALGQGPQFIFQYYREEENGRGNFPPRFSGLQFPNYSSELNVNALELDDSALYLCASSRGTQYNEQFFGPGTRLTVL.

The chain couples TRBV15 to TRBJ2-3; 12 bases match TRBD1. V lost 3 bases to trimming and J lost 5 bases; unmatched junction nucleotides: 9. CDR1 is LNHNV, CDR2 YYDKDF, per germline (reference sequence). This CDR3 region has 17 residues. CDR3 in DNA: TGTGCCACCAGCAGTCTCCGGGGACAGGGGGCCGGAGATACGCAGTATTTT. It encodes CATSSLRGQGAGDTQYF. The whole variable domain, remainder taken from reference TRBV15 and TRBJ2-3, is DAMVIQNPRYQVTQFGKPVTLSCSQTLNHNVMYWYQQKSSQAPKLLFHYYDKDFNNEADTPDNFQSRRPNTSFCFLDIRSPGLGDTAMYLCATSSLRGQGAGDTQYFGPGTRLTVL.

The rearrangement links TRBV19 to TRBJ1-2; no reliable D call. V was clipped by 11 bases and J by 8 bases, with 24 bases between them. The germline CDR1 and CDR2 sequences are LNHDA and SQIVND (reference sequence). This CDR3 has 14 amino acids. The CDR3 DNA reads as TGTGCCCGAGACCGCGGGCGGTCGAGTGGAGGCTACACCTTC. Translating gives CARDRGRSSGGYTF.

The chain employs TRBV5-1 and TRBJ2-1; D is ambiguous. There are 17 residues in the CDR3. V lost 2 bases to trimming and J lost 1 base, with 16 bases between them. Germline CDR1 is SGHRS and CDR2 is YFSETQ. The CDR3 here is CASSLTPAAASYNEQFF. CDR3 in DNA: TGCGCCAGCAGCTTAACCCCGGCAGCTGCTTCCTACAATGAGCAGTTCTTC. The whole variable domain, remainder taken from reference TRBV5-1 and TRBJ2-1, is KAGVTQTPRYLIKTRGQQVTLSCSPISGHRSVSWYQQTPGQGLQFLFEYFSETQRNKGNFPGRFSGRQFSNSRSEMNVSTLELGDSALYLCASSLTPAAASYNEQFFGPGTRLTVL.

In DNA form, the CDR3 reads TGCGCCAGCAGTGAGTCGGGGGGGGGTGAGCAGTTCTTC. It codes for CASSESGGGEQFF. The chain joins TRBV10-1 to TRBJ2-1, with TRBD2 matching 7 bases. The germline CDR1 and CDR2 sequences are WNHNN and SYGVQD (reference sequence). CDR3 size: 13 residues. The junction had 2 bases not matched to a gene; V was cut back by 0 bases and J by 9 bases.

The rearrangement joins TRBV4-2 to TRBJ1-1; D perhaps matches TRBD1 (6 bases). This CDR3 region has 13 residues. The ends were cut back, 2 bases at V and 8 bases at J, with 12 bases in the middle. From germline, CDR1 is LGHNA and CDR2 YNFKEQ. The CDR3 region has the DNA TGTGCCAGCAGCCAAAGAACGGGGGCAGAAGCTTTCTTT. Its protein is CASSQRTGAEAFF.

The rearrangement joins TRBV7-9 to TRBJ1-5; D unresolved. This CDR3 region has 13 residues. Between the trimmed V and J ends, which lost 3 bases and 7 bases, there was a span of 10 bases. Germline lookup yields CDR1 SEHNR and CDR2 FQNEAQ (reference sequence). The CDR3 reads CASSFMVGQPQHF. As DNA, the CDR3 is TGTGCCAGCAGCTTCATGGTTGGGCAGCCCCAGCATTTT.

A word on this clone: The same CDR3 arises from other DNA sequences in this sample as well. V usage is TRBV4-3 and J usage is TRBJ2-7; TRBD2 is a possible D gene (6 bases). In germline, CDR1 is LGHNA, CDR2 YSLEER. The CDR3 is made up of 15 amino acids. V was trimmed by 1 base and J by 2 bases, leaving 12 bases between them. DNA for the CDR3: TGCGCCAGCAGCCAAGGGAGGGCGGGAACCTACGAGCAGTACTTC. It yields the protein CASSQGRAGTYEQYF.

V gene TRBV5-6 combines with J gene TRBJ1-2; D unclear. The length of the CDR3 is 13 residues. Looked up from germline, CDR1 is SGHDT and CDR2 is YYEEEE. V dropped 4 bases and J dropped 10 bases, with 17 bases sitting between them. CDR3 sequence: CASSHTNDLSYTF. In DNA, the CDR3 is TGTGCCAGCAGCCACACTAACGACCTGTCCTACACCTTC.